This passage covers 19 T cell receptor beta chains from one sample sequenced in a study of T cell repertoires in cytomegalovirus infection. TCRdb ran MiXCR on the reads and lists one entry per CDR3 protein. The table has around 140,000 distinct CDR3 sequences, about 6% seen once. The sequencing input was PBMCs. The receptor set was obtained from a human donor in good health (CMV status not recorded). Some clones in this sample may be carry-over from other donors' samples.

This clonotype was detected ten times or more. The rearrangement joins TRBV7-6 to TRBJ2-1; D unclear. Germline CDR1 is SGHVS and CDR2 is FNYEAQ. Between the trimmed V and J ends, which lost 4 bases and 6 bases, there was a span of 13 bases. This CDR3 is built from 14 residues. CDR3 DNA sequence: TGTGCCAGCAGCTCGTCCCTCGGGCCCAATGAGCAGTTCTTC. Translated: CASSSSLGPNEQFF.

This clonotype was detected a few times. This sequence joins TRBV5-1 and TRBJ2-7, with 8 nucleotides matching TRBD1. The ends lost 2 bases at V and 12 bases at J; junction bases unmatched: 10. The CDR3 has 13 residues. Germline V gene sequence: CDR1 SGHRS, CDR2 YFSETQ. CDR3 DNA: TGCGCCAGCAGCTTAGGACAGGGAAGTCAGCGGTACTTC. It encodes CASSLGQGSQRYF.

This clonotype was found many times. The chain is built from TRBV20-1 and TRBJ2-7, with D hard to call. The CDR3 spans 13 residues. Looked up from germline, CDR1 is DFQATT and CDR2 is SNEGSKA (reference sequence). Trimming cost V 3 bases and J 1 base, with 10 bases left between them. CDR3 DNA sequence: TGCAGTGCTAGTCTCGGGCAATCCTACGAGCAGTACTTC. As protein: CSASLGQSYEQYF.

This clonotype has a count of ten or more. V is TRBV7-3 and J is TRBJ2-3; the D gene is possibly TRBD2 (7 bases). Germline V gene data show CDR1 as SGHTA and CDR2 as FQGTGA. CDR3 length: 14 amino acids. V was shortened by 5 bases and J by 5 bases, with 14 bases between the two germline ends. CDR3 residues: CASSPNGGQDTQYF. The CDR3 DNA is TGTGCCAGCAGCCCCAACGGGGGGCAAGATACGCAGTATTTT.

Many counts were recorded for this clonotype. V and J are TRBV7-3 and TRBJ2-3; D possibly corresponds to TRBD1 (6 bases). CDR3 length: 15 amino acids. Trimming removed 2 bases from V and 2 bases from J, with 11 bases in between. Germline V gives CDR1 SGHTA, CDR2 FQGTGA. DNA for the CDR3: TGTGCCAGCAGCTTAGTCGGACAGAACACAGATACGCAGTATTTT. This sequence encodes CASSLVGQNTDTQYF.

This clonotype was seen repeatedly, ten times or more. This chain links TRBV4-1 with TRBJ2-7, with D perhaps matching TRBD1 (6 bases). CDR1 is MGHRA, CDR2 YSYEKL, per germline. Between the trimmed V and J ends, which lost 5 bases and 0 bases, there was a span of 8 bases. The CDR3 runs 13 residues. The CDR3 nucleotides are TGCGCCAGCAGCGAGACAGGCTCCTACGAGCAGTACTTC. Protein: CASSETGSYEQYF.

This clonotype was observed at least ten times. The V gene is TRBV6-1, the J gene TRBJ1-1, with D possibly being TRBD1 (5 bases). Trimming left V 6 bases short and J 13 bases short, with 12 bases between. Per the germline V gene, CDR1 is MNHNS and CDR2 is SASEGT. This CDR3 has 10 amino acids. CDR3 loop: CASRSGLSFF. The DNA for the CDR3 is TGTGCCAGCAGGTCAGGGCTCAGTTTCTTT.

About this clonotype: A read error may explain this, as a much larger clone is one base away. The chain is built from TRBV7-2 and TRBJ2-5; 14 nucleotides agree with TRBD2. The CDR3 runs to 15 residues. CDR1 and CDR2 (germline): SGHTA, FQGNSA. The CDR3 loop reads CTSSLARTSGGPSHF. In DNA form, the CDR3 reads TGTACCAGCAGCTTAGCCAGGACTAGCGGGGGGCCCTCCCACTTC.

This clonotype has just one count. This chain's CDR3 is CASSQVAGAGELFF. Written as DNA, the CDR3 is TGTGCCAGCAGCCAAGTGGCAGGGGCCGGGGAGCTGTTTTTT. The V gene is TRBV3-1, the J gene TRBJ2-2; perhaps TRBD1 as D (6 bases). The CDR3 is 14 amino acids. V gave up 1 base and J gave up 6 bases, with 9 bases separating them. The germline CDR1 and CDR2 sequences are LGHDT and YNNKEL (reference sequence).

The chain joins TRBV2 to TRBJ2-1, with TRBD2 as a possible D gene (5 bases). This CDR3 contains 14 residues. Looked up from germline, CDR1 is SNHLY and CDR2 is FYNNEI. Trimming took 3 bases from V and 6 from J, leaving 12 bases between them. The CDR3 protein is CASSELVRGNEQFF. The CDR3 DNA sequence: TGTGCCAGCAGTGAGTTGGTTCGGGGCAATGAGCAGTTCTTC.

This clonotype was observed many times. Here the CDR3 DNA reads TGTGCCAGCAGCTCTCCCCGGGGTAGCGGTACAGATACGCAGTATTTT. Protein sequence: CASSSPRGSGTDTQYF. The V and J genes are TRBV7-9 and TRBJ2-3; D may be TRBD2 (6 bases). CDR1 and CDR2 from the germline V gene are SEHNR and FQNEAQ (reference sequence). The CDR3 runs to 16 residues. V lost 4 bases and J 3 bases, leaving 17 bases between the germline ends. Together with reference TRBV7-9 and TRBJ2-3, the CDR3 gives the full variable domain: DTGVSQNPRHKITKRGQNVTFRCDPISEHNRLYWYRQTLGQGPEFLTYFQNEAQLEKSRLLSDRFSAERPKGSFSTLEIQRTEQGDSAMYLCASSSPRGSGTDTQYFGPGTRLTVL.

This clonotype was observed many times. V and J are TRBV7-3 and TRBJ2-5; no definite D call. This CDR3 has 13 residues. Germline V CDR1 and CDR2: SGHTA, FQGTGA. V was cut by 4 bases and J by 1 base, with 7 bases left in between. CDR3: CASSWSSQETQYF. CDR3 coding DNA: TGTGCCAGCAGCTGGTCCTCCCAAGAGACCCAGTACTTC. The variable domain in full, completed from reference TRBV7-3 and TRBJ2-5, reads GAGVSQTPSNKVTEKGKYVELRCDPISGHTALYWYRQSLGQGPEFLIYFQGTGAADDSGLPNDRFFAVRPEGSVSTLKIQRTERGDSAVYLCASSWSSQETQYFGPGTRLLVL.

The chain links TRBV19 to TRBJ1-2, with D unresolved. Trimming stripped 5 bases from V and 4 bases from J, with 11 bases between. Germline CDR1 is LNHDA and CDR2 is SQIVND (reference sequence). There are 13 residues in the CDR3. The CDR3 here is CASSEEGRYGYTF. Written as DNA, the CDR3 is TGTGCCAGTAGTGAAGAGGGCCGCTATGGCTACACCTTC.

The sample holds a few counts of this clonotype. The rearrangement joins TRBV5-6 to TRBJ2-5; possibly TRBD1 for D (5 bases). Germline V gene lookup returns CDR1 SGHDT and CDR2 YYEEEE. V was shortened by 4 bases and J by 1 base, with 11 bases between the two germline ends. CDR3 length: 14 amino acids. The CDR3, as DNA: TGTGCCAGCAGCCCGACAGCAAGCCAAGAGACCCAGTACTTC. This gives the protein CASSPTASQETQYF.

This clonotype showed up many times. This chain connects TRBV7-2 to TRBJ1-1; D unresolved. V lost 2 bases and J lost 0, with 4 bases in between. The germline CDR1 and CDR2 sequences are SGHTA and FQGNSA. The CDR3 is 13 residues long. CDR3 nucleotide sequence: TGTGCCAGCAGCTTATCGGTGAACACTGAAGCTTTCTTT. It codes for CASSLSVNTEAFF.

The CDR3 spells CASSFWGPGELFF. CDR3 DNA sequence: TGTGCCAGCAGTTTTTGGGGACCCGGGGAGCTGTTTTTT. This chain connects TRBV27 to TRBJ2-2; D could derive from TRBD1 or TRBD2 (5 bases each). The CDR3 extends over 13 amino acids. Germline V lookup: CDR1 MNHEY, CDR2 SMNVEV (reference sequence). The germline V and J ends were trimmed by 3 bases and 6 bases, with 8 bases remaining between them.

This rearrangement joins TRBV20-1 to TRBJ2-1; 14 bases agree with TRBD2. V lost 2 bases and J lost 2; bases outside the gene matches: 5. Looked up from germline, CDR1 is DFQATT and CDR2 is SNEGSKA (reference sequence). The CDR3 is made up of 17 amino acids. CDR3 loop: CSARRLAGGYAYNEQFF. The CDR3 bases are TGCAGTGCTAGAAGACTAGCGGGGGGGTACGCCTACAATGAGCAGTTCTTC.

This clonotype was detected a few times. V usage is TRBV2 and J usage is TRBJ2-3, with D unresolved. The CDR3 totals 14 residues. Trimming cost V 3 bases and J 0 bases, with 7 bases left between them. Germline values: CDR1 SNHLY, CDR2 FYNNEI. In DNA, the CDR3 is TGTGCCAGCAGTGAGAAGCGTAGCACAGATACGCAGTATTTT. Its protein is CASSEKRSTDTQYF.

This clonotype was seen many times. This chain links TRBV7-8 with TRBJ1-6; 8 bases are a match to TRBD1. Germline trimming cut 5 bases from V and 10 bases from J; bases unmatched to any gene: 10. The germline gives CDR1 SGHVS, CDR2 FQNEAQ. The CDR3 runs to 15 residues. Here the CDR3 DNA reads TGTGCCAGCAGCGTCTCGACAGGGGTAAAATCACCCCTCCACTTT. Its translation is CASSVSTGVKSPLHF.